This T cell receptor (beta chain) appears in the sequencing data of a study of blood T cell repertoires in COVID-19. Looking at the study overall: Nucleic acid was either cDNA or gDNA, and it came from T cells, B-cell-depleted T cells, or PBMCs.

Original analysis: Reference gene primer amplification in the assay estimated nucleated cell counts. Here immunoSEQ multiplex PCR was the method, and the copy in TCRdb shows in-frame clones only, minus some. D and trimming were read from the DNA, whereas the V and J calls and clone size are those reported in that table. The sample lists some 110,000 clones, approximately 81% occurring once. Germline V gene data show CDR1 as SGHRS and CDR2 as YFSETQ. V lost 2 bases to trimming and J lost 9 bases; unmatched junction nucleotides: 8. The length of the CDR3 is 15 residues. Sequenced input: peripheral blood. The receptor was derived from a man older than 75 with COVID-19, enrolled during active disease. The chain links TRBV5-1 to TRBJ2-1, with 10 bases identical to TRBD2. CDR3 sequence (DNA): TGCGCCAGCAGCTTCTCTAGCGGGAGCTTTATTGAGCAGTTCTTC. This codes for CASSFSSGSFIEQFF.